The present entry profiles one T cell receptor beta chain with its context. Original methodology: Amplification with reference gene primers provided the estimates of nucleated cell counts. Assay: immunoSEQ multiplex PCR; the TCRdb copy retains only in-frame clones and omits some. V, J and clone size derive from that table, while D and trimming were established from the DNA sequence. The sample has about 200,000 clones, around nine tenths seen once. There are 16 residues in the CDR3. With V trimmed by 1 base and J by 4 bases, 8 bases remained unmatched. Germline CDR1 reads LGHNA; CDR2 reads YNFKEQ. The data were taken from a study of blood T cell repertoires in COVID-19. Study at large: PBMCs, B-cell-depleted T cells, or T cells provided the cDNA or gDNA that made up the material.

This TCR was sampled from a man in his forties with acute or convalescent COVID-19. This sequence joins TRBV4-2 and TRBJ2-5; 8 bases fit TRBD2. Sequences were obtained from peripheral blood. The CDR3, as DNA: TGTGCCAGCAGCCAAGTCAGTAGCGGGACCGCAGAGACCCAGTACTTC. It specifies CASSQVSSGTAETQYF.